These 20 T cell receptor beta chains originate from one sample sequenced in a study of T cell repertoires in cytomegalovirus infection (dated by TCRdb to between 2018 and 2020). TCRdb shows the sequencer as Illumina HiSeq 1500. TCRdb trimmed public reads at Q25 via fastp, called clones via MiXCR and kept in-frame beta chains. Every CDR3 protein is listed once, alongside the most common genes and DNA of its rows. The table for this sample lists 200,000 to 300,000 distinct CDR3 sequences; about 7% of them were counted only once. About 6.5% of the sample comes from the top ten. The material sequenced was PBMCs. All receptors derive from a human donor in good health (CMV status not recorded). Some clones in this sample may be carry-over from other donors' samples.

This clonotype was counted at least ten times. The chain carries TRBV6-6 and TRBJ2-1; D gene uncertain. Between the trimmed V and J ends, which lost 6 bases and 6 bases, there was a span of 9 bases. Germline CDR1 MNHNY, CDR2 SVGAGI (reference sequence). The CDR3 contains 12 residues. CDR3 amino acids: CASSLIANEQFF. The DNA of the CDR3 is TGTGCCAGCAGCCTAATCGCCAATGAGCAGTTCTTC.

This clonotype was detected ten times or more. This sequence joins TRBV7-6 and TRBJ2-2; D not resolved. Germline values: CDR1 SGHVS, CDR2 FNYEAQ. CDR3 length: 14 amino acids. V gave up 5 bases and J gave up 4 bases, with 11 bases separating them. CDR3 in amino acids: CASSPDRSTGELFF. The CDR3 region has the DNA TGTGCCAGCAGCCCGGACCGCTCCACCGGGGAGCTGTTTTTT.

This clonotype was seen repeatedly, ten times or more. The chain recombines TRBV6-5 with TRBJ2-2; D is possibly TRBD2 (5 bases). Germline V CDR1 and CDR2: MNHEY, SVGAGI. With 6 bases removed from V and 0 bases from J, the gap between germline ends came to 11 bases. The CDR3 runs to 15 residues. The CDR3 bases are TGTGCCAGCAGCGTCCCCGGGACGAACACCGGGGAGCTGTTTTTT. Translated, it gives CASSVPGTNTGELFF.

This clonotype was counted ten times or more. The chain recombines TRBV19 with TRBJ2-3; no clear D. In germline, CDR1 is LNHDA, CDR2 SQIVND (reference sequence). The germline V and J ends were trimmed by 0 bases and 6 bases, with 10 bases remaining between them. The CDR3 loop spans 14 amino acids. CDR3 DNA: TGTGCCAGTAGTATAGAAAGGCTCACCGATACGCAGTATTTT. Translated, it gives CASSIERLTDTQYF.

This clonotype came up many times. The chain has TRBV7-2 and TRBJ1-1, with TRBD1 identical over 7 bases. Trimming took 1 base from V and 6 from J; bases not matched to a gene: 2. This CDR3 contains 13 residues. Germline V gene data show CDR1 as SGHTA and CDR2 as FQGNSA. The CDR3 coding sequence is TGTGCCAGCAGCTTAGGGACAGGTGCTGAAGCTTTCTTT. Translating gives CASSLGTGAEAFF.

This clonotype showed up many times. The chain employs TRBV18 and TRBJ1-2; weak D call: TRBD1 (6 bases). V lost 5 bases and J lost 4, with 11 bases in between. This CDR3 is 13 amino acids long. The V gene's germline CDR1 is KGHSH and CDR2 LQKENI. The CDR3 region is CASSADSFYGYTF. CDR3 nucleotide sequence: TGTGCCAGCTCAGCGGACAGCTTCTATGGCTACACCTTC.

This chain uses TRBV28 with TRBJ1-2; TRBD1 matches 7 bases. V shed 3 bases and J 3 bases; nucleotides not matched to a gene: 16. CDR3 length: 18 residues. In germline, CDR1 is MDHEN, CDR2 SYDVKM. CDR3 region: CASSFFTGRGNNDYGYTF. The CDR3 coding sequence is TGTGCCAGCAGTTTTTTTACTGGCAGGGGGAATAATGACTATGGCTACACCTTC.

There are a few counts of this clonotype. The chain uses TRBV5-1 and TRBJ2-1, with D possibly matching TRBD2 (5 bases). The CDR3 covers 13 residues. The V end lost 4 bases, the J end lost 8 bases, and 13 bases lay between the germline ends. Looked up from germline, CDR1 is SGHRS and CDR2 is YFSETQ. CDR3 residues: CASSPEGVDEQFF. The CDR3 DNA is TGCGCCAGCAGCCCCGAGGGAGTCGATGAGCAGTTCTTC. Drawing the rest from reference TRBV5-1 and TRBJ2-1, the complete variable domain is KAGVTQTPRYLIKTRGQQVTLSCSPISGHRSVSWYQQTPGQGLQFLFEYFSETQRNKGNFPGRFSGRQFSNSRSEMNVSTLELGDSALYLCASSPEGVDEQFFGPGTRLTVL.

This clonotype was counted many times. J is TRBJ2-7 and V is TRBV7-2, with D possibly called TRBD1 or TRBD2 (5 bases each). The CDR3 has 13 amino acids. Germline CDR1 reads SGHTA; CDR2 reads FQGNSA. V was clipped by 6 bases and J by 0 bases, with 9 bases between them. As DNA, the CDR3 is TGTGCCAGCAGGACGGGACCCTCCTACGAGCAGTACTTC. This gives the protein CASRTGPSYEQYF. Combining the CDR3 with reference TRBV7-2 and TRBJ2-7 gives the whole variable domain GAGVSQSPSNKVTEKGKDVELRCDPISGHTALYWYRQSLGQGLEFLIYFQGNSAPDKSGLPSDRFSAERTGGSVSTLTIQRTQQEDSAVYLCASRTGPSYEQYFGPGTRLTVT.

This clonotype was recorded many times. The chain recombines TRBV7-6 with TRBJ1-5; 9 positions match TRBD1. The germline V gene encodes CDR1 SGHVS and CDR2 FNYEAQ. With 5 bases clipped from V and 0 bases from J, the junction kept 11 bases outside the gene matches. The CDR3 is 18 amino acids. Here the CDR3 reads CASSHKPGQGYSNQPQHF. In DNA, the CDR3 is TGTGCCAGCAGCCACAAGCCGGGACAGGGCTATAGCAATCAGCCCCAGCATTTT. The full variable domain, rest sourced from reference TRBV7-6 and TRBJ1-5, is GAGVSQSPRYKVTKRGQDVALRCDPISGHVSLYWYRQALGQGPEFLTYFNYEAQQDKSGLPNDRFSAERPEGSISTLTIQRTEQRDSAMYRCASSHKPGQGYSNQPQHFGDGTRLSIL.

Remarks on this clonotype: With a much larger clone just one base away, this may be a read error. The chain is built from TRBV7-2 and TRBJ1-2; D is possibly TRBD1 (5 bases). In germline, CDR1 is SGHTA, CDR2 FQGNSA. The CDR3 is 13 amino acids. The DNA for the CDR3 is TGTGCCAGCAGCTTACAGGGCAACTATGGCTACGCCTTC. The encoded protein is CASSLQGNYGYAF.

This clonotype was recorded at least ten times. The genes are TRBV6-2 or TRBV6-3 and TRBJ1-1; maybe TRBD1 (5 bases). The CDR3 loop spans 16 amino acids. The V gene lost 6 bases and the J gene lost 1 base, with 18 bases spanning the gap. Per the germline V gene, CDR1 is MNHEY and CDR2 is SVGEGT. DNA of the CDR3: TGTGCCAGCAGCCTGGGGCCGGGTAAGGCGAACACTGAAGCTTTCTTT. Its translation is CASSLGPGKANTEAFF.

This clonotype was found many times. V usage is TRBV10-3 and J usage is TRBJ1-2; D is uncertain. Germline lookup yields CDR1 ENHRY and CDR2 SYGVKD. This CDR3 is 12 amino acids long. Trimming pared 2 bases from V and 4 bases from J, leaving 5 bases between. In nucleotides, the CDR3 is TGTGCCATCAGTGAGGCAGTCTATGGCTACACCTTC. It codes for CAISEAVYGYTF.

The sample holds a few counts of this clonotype. The chain carries TRBV5-4 and TRBJ2-1; D may correspond to TRBD1 or TRBD2 (6 bases each). In germline, CDR1 is SGHNT, CDR2 YYREEE (reference sequence). Trimming took off 9 bases at V and 3 bases at J, with 19 bases between the two ends. This CDR3 is 15 amino acids long. CDR3 amino acids: CAMAPGGRVYNEQFF. The DNA for the CDR3 is TGTGCCATGGCCCCCGGGGGCCGTGTCTACAATGAGCAGTTCTTC.

This clonotype showed up many times. The chain is built from TRBV11-2 and TRBJ2-1, with 7 bases matching TRBD2. Germline values: CDR1 SGHAT, CDR2 FQNNGV. This CDR3 contains 13 residues. Losses at the gene ends were 2 bases for V and 6 bases for J; bases not matched to a gene: 1. CDR3 loop: CASSLSGVNEQFF. Written as DNA, the CDR3 is TGTGCCAGCAGCTTAAGCGGGGTCAATGAGCAGTTCTTC.

At least ten counts were recorded for this clonotype. V is TRBV30 and J is TRBJ1-2, with D unclear. CDR1 is GTSNPN and CDR2 is SVGIG in the germline V gene (reference sequence). Trimming took off 3 bases at V and 5 bases at J, with 10 bases between the two ends. CDR3 length: 12 residues. CDR3 protein: CAWRTHGYGYTF. As DNA, the CDR3 is TGTGCCTGGAGGACCCACGGGTATGGCTACACCTTC. The full variable domain, in which reference TRBV30 and TRBJ1-2 provide the parts outside the CDR3, is SQTIHQWPATLVQPVGSPLSLECTVEGTSNPNLYWYRQAAGRGLQLLFYSVGIGQISSEVPQNLSASRPQDRQFILSSKKLLLSDSGFYLCAWRTHGYGYTFGSGTRLTVV.

This clonotype has at least ten counts. The chain links TRBV27 to TRBJ1-2, with 7 bases identical to TRBD1. The germline V gene encodes CDR1 MNHEY and CDR2 SMNVEV (reference sequence). With 4 bases clipped from V and 8 bases from J, the junction kept 10 bases outside the gene matches. The CDR3 extends over 14 amino acids. The CDR3 coding sequence is TGTGCCAGCAGTTCAGGGGGAGCCATCACCGGCTACACCTTC. Translating it yields CASSSGGAITGYTF.

This clonotype came up many times. The genes are TRBV29-1 and TRBJ2-3; D perhaps matches TRBD2 (6 bases). Germline values: CDR1 SQVTM, CDR2 ANQGSEA. The V gene lost 6 bases and the J gene lost 1 base, with 14 bases spanning the gap. This CDR3 contains 14 residues. For the CDR3, the DNA is TGCAGCGTCGGGACTTCCCGTGGCACAGATACGCAGTATTTT. It yields the protein CSVGTSRGTDTQYF.

The table lists this clonotype with many counts. This chain uses TRBV6-1 with TRBJ1-5; D gene unclear. The germline V and J ends were trimmed by 0 bases and 1 base, with 13 bases remaining between them. The CDR3 spans 17 residues. Germline V gives CDR1 MNHNS, CDR2 SASEGT. CDR3 coding DNA: TGTGCCAGCAGTGAAGCGCCCGGCAGTTTAAGCAATCAGCCCCAGCATTTT. Translation gives CASSEAPGSLSNQPQHF.

This clonotype showed up many times. The rearrangement uses TRBV7-2 and TRBJ1-5, with a weak D call TRBD1 (6 bases). The CDR3 length is 15 residues. Trimming stripped 1 base from V and 9 bases from J, with 16 bases between. CDR1 is SGHTA, CDR2 FQGNSA, per germline. CDR3 in amino acids: CASSLDQGSLRPQHF. CDR3 DNA: TGTGCCAGCAGCTTAGACCAGGGGTCCCTTCGGCCCCAGCATTTT.